This T cell receptor (beta chain) originates from a study of control samples from healthy donors and cancer patients. Data came from immunoSEQ multiplex PCR; TCRdb stores just in-frame clones and leaves some out. The profile covers just under 75,000 clones, with roughly 87% appearing a single time and just under 4% taken by the ten largest. V was pared by 4 bases and J by 6 bases, with 5 bases of the junction left unmatched. Germline V CDR1 and CDR2: SGHNT, YYREEE (reference sequence). The CDR3 is 15 residues long. The chain recombines TRBV5-4 with TRBJ2-1, with TRBD2 identical over 12 bases. Sequenced sample: blood. The sequence came from a woman aged 45 to 65 in good health. This CDR3 is CASSPGLAGPNEQFF. Written as DNA, the CDR3 is TGTGCCAGCAGCCCGGGACTAGCGGGTCCCAATGAGCAGTTCTTC. Based on the CDR3 plus reference TRBV5-4 and TRBJ2-1, the full variable domain is ETGVTQSPTHLIKTRGQQVTLRCSSQSGHNTVSWYQQALGQGPQFIFQYYREEENGRGNFPPRFSGLQFPNYSSELNVNALELDDSALYLCASSPGLAGPNEQFFGPGTRLTVL.